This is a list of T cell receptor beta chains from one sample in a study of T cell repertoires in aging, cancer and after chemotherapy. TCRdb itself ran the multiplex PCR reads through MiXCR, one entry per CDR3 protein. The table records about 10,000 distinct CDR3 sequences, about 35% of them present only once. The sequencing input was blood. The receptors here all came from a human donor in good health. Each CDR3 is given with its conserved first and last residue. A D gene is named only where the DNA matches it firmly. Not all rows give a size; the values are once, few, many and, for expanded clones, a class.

CDR3 protein: CASSWTGAEQYF; CDR3 DNA: TGTGCCAGCAGCTGGACAGGGGCCGAGCAGTACTTC; D gene: TRBD1; clone size: .; J gene: TRBJ2-7; V gene: TRBV7-9
CDR3 protein: CASSLIPTSIMDTQYF; CDR3 DNA: TGTGCCAGCAGTTTGATACCGACTAGCATTATGGATACGCAGTATTTT; D gene: TRBD2; clone size: few; J gene: TRBJ2-3; V gene: TRBV27
CDR3 protein: CASKVTGEGNEKLFF; CDR3 DNA: TGTGCCAGTAAAGTGACAGGGGAGGGTAATGAAAAACTGTTTTTT; D gene: TRBD1; clone size: .; J gene: TRBJ1-4; V gene: TRBV19
CDR3 protein: CASSFGQGSYNEQFF; CDR3 DNA: TGTGCCAGCAGTTTTGGCCAGGGGAGCTACAATGAGCAGTTCTTC; D gene: .; clone size: .; J gene: TRBJ2-1; V gene: TRBV28
CDR3 protein: CASSIVGTGDTEAFF; CDR3 DNA: TGTGCCAGTAGTATAGTCGGGACAGGGGACACTGAAGCTTTCTTT; D gene: TRBD1; clone size: .; J gene: TRBJ1-1; V gene: TRBV19
CDR3 protein: CASSWTGGLGSPLHF; CDR3 DNA: TGTGCCAGCAGCTGGACAGGGGGCTTAGGCTCACCCCTCCACTTT; D gene: TRBD1; clone size: .; J gene: TRBJ1-6; V gene: TRBV7-2
CDR3 protein: CSGGRPLAGGRNTQYF; CDR3 DNA: TGCAGCGGGGGACGCCCTCTAGCGGGGGGGCGGAATACGCAGTATTTT; D gene: TRBD2; clone size: once; J gene: TRBJ2-3; V gene: TRBV29-1
CDR3 protein: CAISPTASNAEAFF; CDR3 DNA: TGTGCCATCAGCCCCACAGCCTCGAACGCTGAAGCTTTCTTT; D gene: .; clone size: .; J gene: TRBJ1-1; V gene: TRBV10-3
CDR3 protein: CASSPSWVEDTQYF; CDR3 DNA: TGTGCCAGCAGCCCCTCATGGGTAGAAGATACGCAGTATTTT; D gene: .; clone size: .; J gene: TRBJ2-3; V gene: TRBV7-3
CDR3 protein: CASRFGGANVLTF; CDR3 DNA: TGTGCCAGTAGATTCGGTGGGGCCAACGTCCTGACTTTC; D gene: .; clone size: medium-sized; J gene: TRBJ2-6; V gene: TRBV19
CDR3 protein: CASSLQQSSYNEQFF; CDR3 DNA: TGTGCCAGCAGCTTACAGCAGAGCTCCTACAATGAGCAGTTCTTC; D gene: .; clone size: .; J gene: TRBJ2-1; V gene: TRBV7-2
CDR3 protein: CASSQDPEGAYEQYF; CDR3 DNA: TGTGCCAGCAGCCAAGACCCGGAGGGGGCCTACGAGCAGTACTTC; D gene: .; clone size: .; J gene: TRBJ2-7; V gene: TRBV14
CDR3 protein: CASSLQGWTEAFF; CDR3 DNA: TGTGCCAGCAGCTTACAGGGTTGGACTGAAGCTTTCTTT; D gene: .; clone size: .; J gene: TRBJ1-1; V gene: TRBV7-2
CDR3 protein: CASSFGGNTGELFF; CDR3 DNA: TGTGCCAGCAGTTTTGGCGGGAACACCGGGGAGCTGTTTTTT; D gene: .; clone size: few; J gene: TRBJ2-2; V gene: TRBV28
CDR3 protein: CASSQQLNTEAFF; CDR3 DNA: TGTGCCAGCAGCCAACAACTGAACACTGAAGCTTTCTTT; D gene: .; clone size: .; J gene: TRBJ1-1; V gene: TRBV11-2
CDR3 protein: CASRSGQGNTGELFF; CDR3 DNA: TGCGCCAGCAGAAGCGGACAGGGGAACACCGGGGAGCTGTTTTTT; D gene: TRBD1; clone size: .; J gene: TRBJ2-2; V gene: TRBV5-1
CDR3 protein: CASSEGLQETQYF; CDR3 DNA: TGTGCCAGCAGCGAGGGGCTCCAAGAGACCCAGTACTTC; D gene: .; clone size: few; J gene: TRBJ2-5; V gene: TRBV5-4
CDR3 protein: CASSFRDSGINSEQFF; CDR3 DNA: TGTGCCAGCAGTTTTAGGGACTCCGGTATAAATTCGGAGCAGTTCTTC; D gene: .; clone size: .; J gene: TRBJ2-1; V gene: TRBV12-3/TRBV12-4
CDR3 protein: CAISVRQNRTPLHF; CDR3 DNA: TGTGCCATCAGTGTTAGGCAGAATAGAACACCCCTCCACTTT; D gene: .; clone size: few; J gene: TRBJ1-6; V gene: TRBV10-3
CDR3 protein: CAISESGEQFF; CDR3 DNA: TGTGCCATCAGTGAGTCGGGAGAGCAGTTCTTC; D gene: .; clone size: few; J gene: TRBJ2-1; V gene: TRBV10-3
CDR3 protein: CASSYGTSGSYEQYF; CDR3 DNA: TGTGCCAGCAGTTACGGGACTAGCGGGTCCTACGAGCAGTACTTC; D gene: TRBD2; clone size: .; J gene: TRBJ2-7; V gene: TRBV6-5
CDR3 protein: CASSLRRTGTDAGELFF; CDR3 DNA: TGTGCCAGCAGCTTACGCAGGACAGGCACTGACGCCGGGGAGCTGTTTTTT; D gene: TRBD1; clone size: once; J gene: TRBJ2-2; V gene: TRBV5-4
CDR3 protein: CASSYWTGGGEQFF; CDR3 DNA: TGTGCCAGCAGTTACTGGACAGGGGGCGGTGAGCAGTTCTTC; D gene: TRBD1; clone size: few; J gene: TRBJ2-1; V gene: TRBV6-5
CDR3 protein: CASSRSQGRETQYF; CDR3 DNA: TGTGCCAGCAGTAGATCACAGGGTCGCGAGACCCAGTACTTC; D gene: .; clone size: few; J gene: TRBJ2-5; V gene: TRBV7-2
CDR3 protein: CASSWHLSSLDTDTQYF; CDR3 DNA: TGTGCCAGCAGTTGGCACCTTAGTTCGTTGGACACAGATACGCAGTATTTT; D gene: .; clone size: once; J gene: TRBJ2-3; V gene: TRBV6-5
CDR3 protein: CSAAGTMNTGELFF; CDR3 DNA: TGCAGTGCTGCCGGGACAATGAACACCGGGGAGCTGTTTTTT; D gene: .; clone size: few; J gene: TRBJ2-2; V gene: TRBV20-1
CDR3 protein: CASSQDRGSSGNTIYF; CDR3 DNA: TGTGCCAGCAGCCAAGATCGGGGTAGCTCTGGAAACACCATATATTTT; D gene: .; clone size: few; J gene: TRBJ1-3; V gene: TRBV4-2
CDR3 protein: CASRAGSYDGQYF; CDR3 DNA: TGCGCCAGCAGGGCAGGGAGCTACGATGGGCAGTACTTC; D gene: .; clone size: .; J gene: TRBJ2-7; V gene: TRBV5-1
CDR3 protein: CASSFSRQEKLFF; CDR3 DNA: TGTGCCAGCAGCTTTTCTCGGCAGGAAAAACTGTTTTTT; D gene: .; clone size: few; J gene: TRBJ1-4; V gene: TRBV11-2
CDR3 protein: CASSLERAGAGDTQYF; CDR3 DNA: TGTGCCAGCAGCTTAGAACGCGCGGGGGCCGGGGATACGCAGTATTTT; D gene: .; clone size: .; J gene: TRBJ2-3; V gene: TRBV7-6
CDR3 protein: CASRHRGKLFF; CDR3 DNA: TGTGCCAGCAGACACCGGGGCAAACTGTTTTTT; D gene: .; clone size: few; J gene: TRBJ1-4; V gene: TRBV6-5
CDR3 protein: CASSLLAGSTDTQYF; CDR3 DNA: TGTGCCAGCAGCTTGTTGGCGGGGAGCACAGATACGCAGTATTTT; D gene: .; clone size: .; J gene: TRBJ2-3; V gene: TRBV5-6
CDR3 protein: CASGLEQTEAFF; CDR3 DNA: TGTGCTAGTGGTTTGGAGCAGACTGAAGCTTTCTTT; D gene: .; clone size: .; J gene: TRBJ1-1; V gene: TRBV12-3/TRBV12-4
CDR3 protein: CASTPQDSMNSEAFF; CDR3 DNA: TGTGCCAGCACCCCCCAGGACAGCATGAACTCTGAAGCTTTCTTT; D gene: .; clone size: .; J gene: TRBJ1-1; V gene: TRBV28
CDR3 protein: CASLGTDEAKNIQYF; CDR3 DNA: TGTGCCAGTCTAGGGACGGACGAAGCCAAAAACATTCAGTACTTC; D gene: .; clone size: .; J gene: TRBJ2-4; V gene: TRBV28
CDR3 protein: CASSLFDGRTGGGTGELFF; CDR3 DNA: TGTGCCAGCAGTTTATTCGATGGGAGGACAGGGGGGGGGACCGGGGAGCTGTTTTTT; D gene: TRBD1; clone size: .; J gene: TRBJ2-2; V gene: TRBV27